This T cell receptor (beta chain) was recovered during a study of blood T cell repertoires in COVID-19. The protocol was immunoSEQ multiplex PCR, while the TCRdb copy is restricted to in-frame clones and leaves out a portion. This sample has about 400,000 clones; about 90% occur once, and the top ten carry 1.7%. The length of the CDR3 is 14 residues. Trimming pared 5 bases from V and 0 bases from J, leaving 10 bases between. CDR1 LNHDA and CDR2 SQIVND come from the germline V gene (reference sequence). Membership in each cohort depended on participant-reported clinical history. The recovered donors of Cohort 3 showed two negative PCRs, clearance, or symptom resolution.

The V gene is TRBV19, the J gene TRBJ1-1; tentative D call: TRBD1 (6 bases). This clonotype was sampled from a woman aged 25 to 39 who had recovered from COVID-19. Sequenced: PBMCs or T cells enriched from blood (not recorded which). CDR3 DNA: TGTGCCAGTAGTTCACAGGGCCTGAACACTGAAGCTTTCTTT. Protein product: CASSSQGLNTEAFF.